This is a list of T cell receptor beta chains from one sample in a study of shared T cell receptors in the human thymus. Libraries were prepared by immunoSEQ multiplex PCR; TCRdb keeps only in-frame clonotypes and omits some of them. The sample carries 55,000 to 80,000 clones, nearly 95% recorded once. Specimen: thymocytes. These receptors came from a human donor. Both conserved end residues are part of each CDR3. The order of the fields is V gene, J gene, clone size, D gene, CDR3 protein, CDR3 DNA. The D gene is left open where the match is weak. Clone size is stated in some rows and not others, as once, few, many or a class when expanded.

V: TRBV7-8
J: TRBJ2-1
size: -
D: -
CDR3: CASSLGWPPLFPPYNEQFF
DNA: TGTGCCAGCAGTTTAGGGTGGCCCCCTCTATTCCCCCCCTACAATGAGCAGTTCTTC

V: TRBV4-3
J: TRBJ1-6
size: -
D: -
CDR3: CASSQVGPVRGSYNSPLHF
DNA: TGCGCCAGCAGCCAAGTGGGGCCAGTCCGGGGCTCCTATAATTCACCCCTCCACTTT

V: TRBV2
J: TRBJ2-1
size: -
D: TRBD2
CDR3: CASSSLAGGSHNEQFF
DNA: TGTGCCAGCAGTTCCTTAGCGGGGGGGTCGCACAATGAGCAGTTCTTC

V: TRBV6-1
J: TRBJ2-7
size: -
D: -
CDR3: CASKRTYEQYF
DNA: TGTGCCAGCAAGAGGACCTACGAGCAGTACTTC

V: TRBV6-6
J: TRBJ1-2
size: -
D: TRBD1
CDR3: CASSLGTAFGYTF
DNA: TGTGCCAGCAGCCTCGGGACAGCCTTCGGCTACACCTTC

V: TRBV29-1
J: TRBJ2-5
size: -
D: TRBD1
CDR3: CSVEEKIFLKGGRETQYF
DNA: TGCAGCGTTGAAGAGAAAATCTTTCTTAAAGGGGGCAGGGAGACCCAGTACTTC

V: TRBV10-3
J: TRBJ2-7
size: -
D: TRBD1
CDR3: CAGQGDGEQYF
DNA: TGTGCGGGGCAGGGGGACGGCGAGCAGTACTTC

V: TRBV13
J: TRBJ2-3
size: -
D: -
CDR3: CASSLTPGGASTDTQYF
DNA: TGTGCCAGCAGCTTAACCCCCGGGGGCGCTAGCACAGATACGCAGTATTTT

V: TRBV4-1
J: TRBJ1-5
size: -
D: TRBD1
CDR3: CASSQEAPTGKGSQPQHF
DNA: TGCGCCAGCAGCCAAGAGGCCCCGACAGGGAAGGGTAGTCAGCCCCAGCATTTT

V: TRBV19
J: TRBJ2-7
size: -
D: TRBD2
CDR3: CASTEHLPAASGGQYEQYF
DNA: TGTGCCAGTACGGAACACCTACCCGCGGCTAGCGGGGGTCAATACGAGCAGTACTTC

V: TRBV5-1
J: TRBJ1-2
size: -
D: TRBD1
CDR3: CASSLFPPGQGVDGYTF
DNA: TGCGCCAGCAGCTTGTTCCCACCGGGACAGGGGGTGGATGGCTACACCTTC

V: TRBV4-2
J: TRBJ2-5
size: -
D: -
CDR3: CASSQDLLGGPETQYF
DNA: TGTGCCAGCAGCCAAGATTTACTCGGGGGGCCAGAGACCCAGTACTTC

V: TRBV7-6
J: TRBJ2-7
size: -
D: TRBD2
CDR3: CASSGLSGGTYEQYF
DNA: TGTGCCAGCAGCGGTTTGTCGGGGGGGACCTACGAGCAGTACTTC

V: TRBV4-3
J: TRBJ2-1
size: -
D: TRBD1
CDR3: CASSLLGDRAYNEQFF
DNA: TGCGCCAGCAGCCTTCTGGGGGACAGGGCATACAATGAGCAGTTCTTC

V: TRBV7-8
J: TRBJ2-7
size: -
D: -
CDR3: CASKDDSGEQYF
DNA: TGTGCCAGCAAGGACGACAGTGGCGAGCAGTACTTC

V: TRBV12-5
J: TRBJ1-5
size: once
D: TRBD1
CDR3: CASGLDASRGLGYSNQPQHF
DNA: TGTGCTAGTGGTTTGGACGCGTCAAGGGGGCTCGGGTATAGCAATCAGCCCCAGCATTTT

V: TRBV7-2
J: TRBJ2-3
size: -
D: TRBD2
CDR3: CASSPWGGIGSTDTQYF
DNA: TGTGCCAGCAGCCCCTGGGGAGGGATTGGGAGCACAGATACGCAGTATTTT

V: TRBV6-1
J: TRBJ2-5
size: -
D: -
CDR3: CASRKQRKIQETQYF
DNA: TGTGCCAGCAGGAAACAGCGCAAGATACAAGAGACCCAGTACTTC

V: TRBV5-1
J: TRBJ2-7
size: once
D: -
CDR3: CASSLGPGGAYEQYF
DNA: TGCGCCAGCAGCTTGGGGCCAGGGGGGGCCTACGAGCAGTACTTC

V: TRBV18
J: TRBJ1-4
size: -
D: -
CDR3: CASSPGYLSTNEKLFF
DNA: TGTGCCAGCTCACCTGGTTACCTCTCAACTAATGAAAAACTGTTTTTT

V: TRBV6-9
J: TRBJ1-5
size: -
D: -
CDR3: CAGFFWWCIRSNQPQHF
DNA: TGTGCCGGATTCTTCTGGTGGTGTATTCGTAGCAATCAGCCCCAGCATTTT

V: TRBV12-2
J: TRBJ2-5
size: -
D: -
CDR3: CASRPDGTGIQETQYF
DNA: TGTGCAAGTCGCCCAGACGGGACAGGCATCCAAGAGACCCAGTACTTC

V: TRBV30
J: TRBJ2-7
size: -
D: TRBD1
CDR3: CAWSAPGTGGYEQYF
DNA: TGTGCCTGGAGTGCCCCTGGGACAGGGGGTTACGAGCAGTACTTC

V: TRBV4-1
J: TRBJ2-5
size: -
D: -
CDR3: CASSQVPPGPQETQYF
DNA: TGCGCCAGCAGCCAAGTCCCACCGGGACCCCAAGAGACCCAGTACTTC

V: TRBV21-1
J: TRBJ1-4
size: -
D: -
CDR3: CASSQPGQGATNEKLFF
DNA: TGTGCCAGCAGCCAACCTGGACAGGGAGCAACTAATGAAAAACTGTTTTTT

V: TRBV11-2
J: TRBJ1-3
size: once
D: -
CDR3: CASSRREGSPGNTIYF
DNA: TGTGCCAGCAGCCGAAGGGAGGGGAGTCCTGGAAACACCATATATTTT

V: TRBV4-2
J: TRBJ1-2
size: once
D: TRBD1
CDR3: CASSQDVHAGTGGHYGYTF
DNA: TGTGCCAGCAGCCAAGATGTTCATGCCGGGACAGGAGGACATTATGGCTACACCTTC

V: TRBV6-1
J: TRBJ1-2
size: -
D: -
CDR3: CASKDPTESRGGYTF
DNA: TGTGCCAGCAAAGATCCGACAGAGAGTAGGGGTGGCTACACCTTC

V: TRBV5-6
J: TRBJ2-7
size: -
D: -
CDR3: CASSLGGFPRMRGYEQYF
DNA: TGTGCCAGCAGCTTGGGGGGATTCCCCAGAATGAGGGGCTACGAGCAGTACTTC

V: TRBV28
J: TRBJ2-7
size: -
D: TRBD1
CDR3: CASRLIQGARLVPYEQYF
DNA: TGTGCCAGCAGACTTATACAGGGGGCGCGCCTCGTACCGTACGAGCAGTACTTC

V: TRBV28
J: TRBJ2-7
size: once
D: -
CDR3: CASSITPGSLLRWEQYF
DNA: TGTGCCAGCAGTATAACGCCAGGGTCCCTACTCCGGTGGGAGCAGTACTTC

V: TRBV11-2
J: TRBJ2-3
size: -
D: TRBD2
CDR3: CASSLGQTSGGSYTQYF
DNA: TGTGCCAGCAGCTTGGGACAGACTAGCGGGGGATCATATACGCAGTATTTT

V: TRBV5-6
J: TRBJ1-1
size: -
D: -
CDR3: CASNRLRRLTGFEAFF
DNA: TGTGCCAGCAACCGCCTACGCCGCTTAACAGGGTTTGAAGCTTTCTTT

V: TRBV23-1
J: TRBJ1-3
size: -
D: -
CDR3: CASSRPTGRSGNTIYF
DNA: TGCGCCAGCAGTCGCCCGACAGGACGCTCTGGAAACACCATATATTTT

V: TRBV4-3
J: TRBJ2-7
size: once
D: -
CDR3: CASSQGRPSSGAYEQYF
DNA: TGCGCCAGCAGCCAAGGCCGACCTAGCAGTGGAGCCTACGAGCAGTACTTC

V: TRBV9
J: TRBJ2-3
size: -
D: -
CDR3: CASSAPADTQYF
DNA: TGTGCCAGCAGCGCCCCAGCAGATACGCAGTATTTT

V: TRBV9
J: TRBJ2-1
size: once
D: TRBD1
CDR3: CASSVDSRDRVSYNEQFF
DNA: TGTGCCAGCAGCGTAGATAGCCGGGACAGGGTTTCCTACAATGAGCAGTTCTTC

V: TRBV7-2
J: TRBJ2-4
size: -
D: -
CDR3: CASSFGRTQRAKNIQYF
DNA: TGTGCCAGCAGCTTTGGACGAACCCAGAGGGCCAAAAACATTCAGTACTTC

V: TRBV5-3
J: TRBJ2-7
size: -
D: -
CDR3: CASSETYYEQYF
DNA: TGTGCCAGCTCCGAAACTTACTACGAGCAGTACTTC

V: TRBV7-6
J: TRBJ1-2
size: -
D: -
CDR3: CASSKSGYGYTF
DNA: TGTGCCAGCAGCAAGTCAGGTTATGGCTACACCTTC

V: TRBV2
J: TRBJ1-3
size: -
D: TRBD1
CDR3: CASSELVRRTGGSGNTIYF
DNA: TGTGCCAGCAGTGAACTAGTTCGTAGGACAGGGGGATCTGGAAACACCATATATTTT

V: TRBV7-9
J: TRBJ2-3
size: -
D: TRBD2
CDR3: CASSPGLAGGNTADTQYF
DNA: TGTGCCAGCAGCCCGGGACTAGCGGGGGGAAATACGGCAGATACGCAGTATTTT

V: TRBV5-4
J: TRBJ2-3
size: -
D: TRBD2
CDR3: CASSPRRGSGGTTSTDTQYF
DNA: TGTGCCAGCAGCCCGAGACGGGGTAGCGGGGGAACCACTAGCACAGATACGCAGTATTTT

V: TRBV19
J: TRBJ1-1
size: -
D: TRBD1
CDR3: CASSKTGQQGNTEAFF
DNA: TGTGCCAGTAGTAAGACGGGACAGCAGGGGAACACTGAAGCTTTCTTT

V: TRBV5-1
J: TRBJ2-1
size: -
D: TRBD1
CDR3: CASSPGQGYINEQFF
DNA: TGCGCCAGCAGCCCGGGACAGGGATACATCAATGAGCAGTTCTTC

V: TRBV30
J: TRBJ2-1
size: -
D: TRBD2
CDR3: CAWSVGQRTSGGSDSYNEQFF
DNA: TGTGCCTGGAGTGTAGGTCAACGGACTAGCGGGGGCTCTGACTCCTACAATGAGCAGTTCTTC

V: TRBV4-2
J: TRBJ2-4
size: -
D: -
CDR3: CASSRADAGLKAPFHILAKNIQYF
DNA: TGTGCCAGCAGCCGGGCCGACGCAGGGCTGAAGGCTCCCTTTCACATTCTAGCCAAAAACATTCAGTACTTC

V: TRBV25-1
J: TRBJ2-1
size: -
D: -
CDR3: CASRLLADEQFF
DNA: TGTGCCAGCAGATTACTAGCTGATGAGCAGTTCTTC

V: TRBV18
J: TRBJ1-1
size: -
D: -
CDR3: CASSPPREMNTEAFF
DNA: TGTGCCAGCTCACCCCCCAGGGAGATGAACACTGAAGCTTTCTTT

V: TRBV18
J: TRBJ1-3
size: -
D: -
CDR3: CASSPGRQADTIYF
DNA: TGTGCCAGCTCACCTGGGCGCCAGGCGGACACCATATATTTT